This T cell receptor (beta chain) was profiled in a study of T cells after yellow fever vaccination. General study findings and limits: Abundant bulk-population clonotypes could contaminate the FACS-sorted repertoires. A weaker secondary response peaked on day 5, the primary on day 15.

V was pared by 4 bases and J by 7 bases, with 14 bases between. The CDR3 extends over 15 amino acids. Germline CDR1 is SGHDN and CDR2 is FVKESK. Note on this clonotype: Its antigen is unknown.

In making TCR cDNA, 5'RACE template switching added a universal primer site and UMIs to it. TCRdb recomputed calls from the 5' RACE reads with MiXCR, one row per CDR3 protein. Of hundreds of thousands of distinct CDR3 sequences in the sample, 3% to 4.5% are singletons; the top ten hold about a quarter. The V and J genes are TRBV14 and TRBJ1-6; D is possibly TRBD1 (6 bases). This TCR was sampled from a man between 18 and 35 years old who received the YFV17D yellow fever vaccine. The source was PBMCs, collected on the day of the yellow fever booster vaccination. The CDR3 nucleotides are TGTGCCAGCAGCCTCCGGACAGCCCTGAATTCACCCCTCCACTTT. This sequence encodes CASSLRTALNSPLHF. The variable domain in full, with the rest retrieved from reference TRBV14 and TRBJ1-6, is EAGVTQFPSHSVIEKGQTVTLRCDPISGHDNLYWYRRVMGKEIKFLLHFVKESKQDESGMPNNRFLAERTGGTYSTLKVQPAELEDSGVYFCASSLRTALNSPLHFGNGTRLTVT.